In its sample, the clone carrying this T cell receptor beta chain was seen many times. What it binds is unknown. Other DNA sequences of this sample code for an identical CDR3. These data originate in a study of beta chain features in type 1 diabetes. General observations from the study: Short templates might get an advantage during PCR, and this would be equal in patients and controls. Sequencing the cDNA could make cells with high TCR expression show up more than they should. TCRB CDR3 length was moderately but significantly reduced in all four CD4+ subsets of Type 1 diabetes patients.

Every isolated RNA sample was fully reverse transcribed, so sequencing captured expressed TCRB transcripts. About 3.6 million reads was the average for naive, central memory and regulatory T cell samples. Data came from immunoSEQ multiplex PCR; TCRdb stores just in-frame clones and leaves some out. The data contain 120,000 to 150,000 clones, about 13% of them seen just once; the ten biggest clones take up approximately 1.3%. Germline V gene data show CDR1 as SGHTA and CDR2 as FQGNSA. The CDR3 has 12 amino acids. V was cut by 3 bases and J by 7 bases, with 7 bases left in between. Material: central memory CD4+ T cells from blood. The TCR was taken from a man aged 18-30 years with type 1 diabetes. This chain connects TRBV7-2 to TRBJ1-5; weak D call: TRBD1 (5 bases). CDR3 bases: TGTGCCAGCAGCTTGCGGGGCCAGCCCCAGCATTTT. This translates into CASSLRGQPQHF.